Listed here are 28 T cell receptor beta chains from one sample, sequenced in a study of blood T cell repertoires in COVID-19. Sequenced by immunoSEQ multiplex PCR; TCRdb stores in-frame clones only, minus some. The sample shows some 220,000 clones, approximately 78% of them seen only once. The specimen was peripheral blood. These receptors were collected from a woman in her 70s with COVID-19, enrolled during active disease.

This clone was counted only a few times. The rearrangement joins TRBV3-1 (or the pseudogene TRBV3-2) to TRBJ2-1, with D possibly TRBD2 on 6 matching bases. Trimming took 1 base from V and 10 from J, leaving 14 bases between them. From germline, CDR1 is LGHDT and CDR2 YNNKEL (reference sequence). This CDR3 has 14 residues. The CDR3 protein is CASSQGPGAEEQFF. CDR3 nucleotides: TGTGCCAGCAGCCAAGGTCCGGGAGCGGAGGAGCAGTTCTTC.

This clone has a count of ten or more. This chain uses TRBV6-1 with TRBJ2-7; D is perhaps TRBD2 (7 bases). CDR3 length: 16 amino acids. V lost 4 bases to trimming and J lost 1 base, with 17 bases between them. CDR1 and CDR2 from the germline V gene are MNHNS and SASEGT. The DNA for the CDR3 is TGTGCCAGCAGTGGGGGGCTAGCGGCAGTTTCCTACGAGCAGTACTTC. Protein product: CASSGGLAAVSYEQYF.

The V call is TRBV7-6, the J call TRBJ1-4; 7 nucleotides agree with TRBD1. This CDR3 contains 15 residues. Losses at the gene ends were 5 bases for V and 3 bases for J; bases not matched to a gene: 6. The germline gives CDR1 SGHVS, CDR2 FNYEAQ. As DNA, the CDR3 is TGTGCCAGCAGCCAGACCGGGACAGCTAATGAAAAACTGTTTTTT. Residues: CASSQTGTANEKLFF. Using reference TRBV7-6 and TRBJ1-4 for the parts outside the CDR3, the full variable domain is GAGVSQSPRYKVTKRGQDVALRCDPISGHVSLYWYRQALGQGPEFLTYFNYEAQQDKSGLPNDRFSAERPEGSISTLTIQRTEQRDSAMYRCASSQTGTANEKLFFGSGTQLSVL.

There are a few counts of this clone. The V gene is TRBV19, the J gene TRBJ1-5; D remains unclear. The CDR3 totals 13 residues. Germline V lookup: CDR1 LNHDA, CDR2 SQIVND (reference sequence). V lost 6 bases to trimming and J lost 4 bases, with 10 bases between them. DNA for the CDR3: TGTGCCAGTAGCGACTTAGGAAATCAGCCCCAGCATTTT. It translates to CASSDLGNQPQHF.

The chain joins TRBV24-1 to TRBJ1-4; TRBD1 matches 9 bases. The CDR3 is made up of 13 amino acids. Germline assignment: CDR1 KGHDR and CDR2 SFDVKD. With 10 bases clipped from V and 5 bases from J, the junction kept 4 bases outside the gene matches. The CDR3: CATRDRVNEKLFF. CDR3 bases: TGTGCCACTCGGGACAGGGTCAATGAAAAACTGTTTTTT.

The CDR3 reads CASSGGTGFMRSTDTQYF. The CDR3, as DNA: TGTGCCAGCAGCGGGGGGACAGGGTTCATGAGAAGCACAGATACGCAGTATTTT. The chain carries TRBV11-2 and TRBJ2-3; 9 positions agree with TRBD1. The CDR3 has 18 amino acids. Germline CDR1 is SGHAT and CDR2 is FQNNGV. V dropped 5 bases and J dropped 0; count of bases not matched to a gene: 12.

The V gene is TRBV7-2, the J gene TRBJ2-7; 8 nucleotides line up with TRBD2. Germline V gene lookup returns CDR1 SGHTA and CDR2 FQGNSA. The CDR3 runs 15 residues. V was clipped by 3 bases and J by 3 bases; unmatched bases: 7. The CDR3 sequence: CASSFRAGGDYEQYF. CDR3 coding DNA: TGTGCCAGCAGCTTTAGGGCGGGAGGAGACTACGAGCAGTACTTC.

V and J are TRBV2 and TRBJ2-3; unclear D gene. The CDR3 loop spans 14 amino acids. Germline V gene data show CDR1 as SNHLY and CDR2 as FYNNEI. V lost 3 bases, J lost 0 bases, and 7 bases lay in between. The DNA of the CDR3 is TGTGCCAGCAGTGAGACATCAAGCACAGATACGCAGTATTTT. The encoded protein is CASSETSSTDTQYF.

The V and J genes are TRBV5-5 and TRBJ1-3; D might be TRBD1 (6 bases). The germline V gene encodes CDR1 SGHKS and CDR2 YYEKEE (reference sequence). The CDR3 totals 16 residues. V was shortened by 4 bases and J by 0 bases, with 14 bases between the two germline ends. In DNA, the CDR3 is TGTGCCAGCAGCCTGGGGGGCCAGAGCTCTGGAAACACCATATATTTT. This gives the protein CASSLGGQSSGNTIYF.

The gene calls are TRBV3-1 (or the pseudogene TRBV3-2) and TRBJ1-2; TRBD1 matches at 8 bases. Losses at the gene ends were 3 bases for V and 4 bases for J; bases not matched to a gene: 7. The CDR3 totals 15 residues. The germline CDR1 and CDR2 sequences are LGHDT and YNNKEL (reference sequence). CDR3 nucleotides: TGTGCCAGCAGCCATAGGGGACAGGCCACCTATGGCTACACCTTC. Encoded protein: CASSHRGQATYGYTF.

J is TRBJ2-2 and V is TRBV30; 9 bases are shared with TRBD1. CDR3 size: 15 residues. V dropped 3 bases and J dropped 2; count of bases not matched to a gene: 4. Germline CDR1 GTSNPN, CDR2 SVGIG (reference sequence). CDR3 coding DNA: TGTGCCTGGAGGGGACAGGGTATAAACACCGGGGAGCTGTTTTTT. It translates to CAWRGQGINTGELFF.

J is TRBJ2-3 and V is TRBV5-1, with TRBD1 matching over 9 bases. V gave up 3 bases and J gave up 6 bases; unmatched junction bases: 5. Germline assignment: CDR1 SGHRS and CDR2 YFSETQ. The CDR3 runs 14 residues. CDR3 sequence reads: CASSSGTGSDTQYF. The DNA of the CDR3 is TGCGCCAGCAGCTCCGGGACAGGGTCCGATACGCAGTATTTT.

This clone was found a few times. The CDR3 sequence: CASSPSFYANTGELFF. The CDR3 DNA reads as TGTGCCAGCAGTCCCTCCTTCTACGCGAACACCGGGGAGCTGTTTTTT. The V and J genes are TRBV27 and TRBJ2-2; D remains ambiguous. This CDR3 spans 16 amino acids. The germline CDR1 and CDR2 sequences are MNHEY and SMNVEV (reference sequence). V shed 5 bases and J shed 0 bases, with 13 bases lying between them.

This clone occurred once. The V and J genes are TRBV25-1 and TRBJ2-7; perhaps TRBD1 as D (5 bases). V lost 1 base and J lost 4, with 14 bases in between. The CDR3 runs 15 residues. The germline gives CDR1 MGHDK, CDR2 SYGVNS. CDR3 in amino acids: CASSEWGSGIYEQYF. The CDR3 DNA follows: TGTGCCAGCAGTGAATGGGGCAGTGGGATTTACGAGCAGTACTTC.

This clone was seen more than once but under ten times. The CDR3, as DNA: TGTGCCTGGAGTGTCGGAGCGGGTGTCTACGAGCAGTACTTC. This translates into CAWSVGAGVYEQYF. The J gene is TRBJ2-7, the V gene TRBV30; a possible D gene is TRBD2 (6 bases). Looked up from germline, CDR1 is GTSNPN and CDR2 is SVGIG (reference sequence). The CDR3 spans 14 residues. V was clipped by 0 bases and J by 3 bases, with 12 bases between them.

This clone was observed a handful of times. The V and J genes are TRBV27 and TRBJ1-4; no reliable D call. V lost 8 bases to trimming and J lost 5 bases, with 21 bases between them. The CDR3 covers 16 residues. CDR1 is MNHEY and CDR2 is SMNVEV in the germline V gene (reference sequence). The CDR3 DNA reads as TGTGCCAGCTATCCGGGAGCCACAGCGGGGAATGAAAAACTGTTTTTT. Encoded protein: CASYPGATAGNEKLFF.

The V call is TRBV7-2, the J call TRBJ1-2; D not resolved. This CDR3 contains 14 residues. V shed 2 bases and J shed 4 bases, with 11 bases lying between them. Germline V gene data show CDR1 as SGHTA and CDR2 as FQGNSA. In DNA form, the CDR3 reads TGTGCCAGCAGCTTATTTCCGGGGTCCTATGGCTACACCTTC. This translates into CASSLFPGSYGYTF.

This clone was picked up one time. The CDR3 here is CASRGQMNTEAFF. CDR3 bases: TGTGCCAGCAGGGGACAGATGAACACTGAAGCTTTCTTT. The genes are TRBV28 and TRBJ1-1, with TRBD1 matching 7 bases. This CDR3 comprises 13 residues. Germline-derived CDR1 and CDR2 are MDHEN and SYDVKM. V was clipped by 6 bases and J by 0 bases; unmatched bases: 1.

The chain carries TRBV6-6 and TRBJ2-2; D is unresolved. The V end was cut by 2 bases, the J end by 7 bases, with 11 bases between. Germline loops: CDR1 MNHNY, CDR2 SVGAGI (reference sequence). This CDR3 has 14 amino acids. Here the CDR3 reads CASSYTLRYGELFF. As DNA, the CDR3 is TGTGCCAGCAGTTACACCCTTCGGTACGGGGAGCTGTTTTTT.

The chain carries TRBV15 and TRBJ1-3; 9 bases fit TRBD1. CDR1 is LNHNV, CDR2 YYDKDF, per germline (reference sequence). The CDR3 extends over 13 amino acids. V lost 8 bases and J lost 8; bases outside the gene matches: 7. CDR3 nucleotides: TGTGCCACCTCATCTGACAGGGGGGACACCATATATTTT. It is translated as CATSSDRGDTIYF.

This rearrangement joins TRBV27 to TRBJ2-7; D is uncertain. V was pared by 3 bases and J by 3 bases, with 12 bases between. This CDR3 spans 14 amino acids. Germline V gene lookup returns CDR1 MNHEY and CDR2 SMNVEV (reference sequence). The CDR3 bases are TGTGCCAGCAGTTTGCGCGAAAAAGTCTACGAGCAGTACTTC. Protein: CASSLREKVYEQYF.

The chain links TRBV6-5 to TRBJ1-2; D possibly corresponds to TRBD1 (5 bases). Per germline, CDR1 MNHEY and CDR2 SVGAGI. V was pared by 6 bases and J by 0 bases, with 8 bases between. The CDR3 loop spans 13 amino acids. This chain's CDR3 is CASRSQANYGYTF. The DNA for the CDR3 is TGTGCCAGCAGGTCACAGGCTAACTATGGCTACACCTTC.

CDR3 in amino acids: CASTGAVAYGYTF. The CDR3 bases are TGTGCCAGCACGGGTGCAGTGGCCTATGGCTACACCTTC. The gene calls are TRBV6-5 and TRBJ1-2, with unresolved D. The CDR3 length is 13 residues. V lost 7 bases, J lost 4 bases, and 13 bases lay in between. CDR1 and CDR2 from the germline V gene are MNHEY and SVGAGI.

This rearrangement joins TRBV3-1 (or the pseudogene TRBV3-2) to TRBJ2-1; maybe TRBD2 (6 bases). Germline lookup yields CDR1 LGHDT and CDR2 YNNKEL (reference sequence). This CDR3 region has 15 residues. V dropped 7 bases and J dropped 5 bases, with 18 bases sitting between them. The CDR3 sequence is CASIQRAHFHNEQFF. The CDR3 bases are TGTGCCAGCATCCAGCGGGCACACTTTCACAATGAGCAGTTCTTC.

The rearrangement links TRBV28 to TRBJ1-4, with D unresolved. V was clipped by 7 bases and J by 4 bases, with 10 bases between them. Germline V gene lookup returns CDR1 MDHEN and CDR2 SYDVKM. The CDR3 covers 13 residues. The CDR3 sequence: CASTIQVNEKLFF. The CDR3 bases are TGTGCCAGCACTATTCAGGTTAATGAAAAACTGTTTTTT.

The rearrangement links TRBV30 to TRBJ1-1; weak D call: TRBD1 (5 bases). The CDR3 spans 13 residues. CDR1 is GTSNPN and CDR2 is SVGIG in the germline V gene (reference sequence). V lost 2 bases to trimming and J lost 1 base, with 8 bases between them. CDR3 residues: CAWSTGRNTEAFF. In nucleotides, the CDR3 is TGTGCCTGGAGTACAGGTCGGAACACTGAAGCTTTCTTT.

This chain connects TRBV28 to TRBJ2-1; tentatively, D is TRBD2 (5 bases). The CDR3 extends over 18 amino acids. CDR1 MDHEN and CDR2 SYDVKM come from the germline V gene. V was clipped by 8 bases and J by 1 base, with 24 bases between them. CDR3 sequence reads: CASFPGLSGWDSYNEQFF. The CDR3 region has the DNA TGTGCCAGCTTTCCCGGCCTCTCGGGGTGGGATTCCTACAATGAGCAGTTCTTC. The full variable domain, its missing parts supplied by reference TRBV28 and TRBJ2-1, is DVKVTQSSRYLVKRTGEKVFLECVQDMDHENMFWYRQDPGLGLRLIYFSYDVKMKEKGDIPEGYSVSREKKERFSLILESASTNQTSMYLCASFPGLSGWDSYNEQFFGPGTRLTVL.

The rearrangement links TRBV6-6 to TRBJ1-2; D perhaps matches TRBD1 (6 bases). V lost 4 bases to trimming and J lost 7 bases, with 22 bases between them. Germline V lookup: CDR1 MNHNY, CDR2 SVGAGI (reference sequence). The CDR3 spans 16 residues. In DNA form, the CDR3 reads TGTGCCAGCAGTTTCCGTTTCTCCGGGACACATTTTGGCTACACCTTC. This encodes CASSFRFSGTHFGYTF.